These 25 T cell receptor beta chains were all obtained from the same sample, sequenced in a study of T cell repertoires in cytomegalovirus infection. Each CDR3 protein gets one entry after TCRdb re-called the reads with MiXCR. In the table there are hundreds of thousands of distinct CDR3 sequences, 31% of which are singletons. Their cognate antigens are unknown. Sample: cultured CD8+ T cells from PBMCs, taken from culture after CMV antigen stimulation. The receptors were gathered from a human donor in good health (CMV status not recorded). Some clones in this sample may be carry-over from other donors' samples.

CDR3 bases: TGTGCCAGCAGAGGTAGCGGGGGAGTGGATGAGCAGTTCTTC. Protein sequence: CASRGSGGVDEQFF. V gene TRBV2 combines with J gene TRBJ2-1; TRBD2 agrees at 9 bases. CDR3 size: 14 residues. J was trimmed by 8 bases and V by 6 bases; bases with no gene match: 8. The germline gives CDR1 SNHLY, CDR2 FYNNEI.

This chain uses TRBV7-9 with TRBJ2-2; D unclear. V shed 4 bases and J shed 9 bases, with 15 bases lying between them. The CDR3 has 14 residues. Germline CDR1 SEHNR, CDR2 FQNEAQ (reference sequence). CDR3 residues: CASSSDDESWELFF. The CDR3 nucleotides read TGTGCCAGCAGCTCCGACGACGAGTCGTGGGAGCTGTTTTTT. The full variable domain, in which reference TRBV7-9 and TRBJ2-2 provide the parts outside the CDR3, is DTGVSQNPRHKITKRGQNVTFRCDPISEHNRLYWYRQTLGQGPEFLTYFQNEAQLEKSRLLSDRFSAERPKGSFSTLEIQRTEQGDSAMYLCASSSDDESWELFFGEGSRLTVL.

This rearrangement joins TRBV27 to TRBJ2-4; tentative D call: TRBD1 (6 bases). V dropped 2 bases and J dropped 8 bases, with 10 bases sitting between them. Germline V gene lookup returns CDR1 MNHEY and CDR2 SMNVEV (reference sequence). This CDR3 contains 13 residues. The CDR3 spells CASSLGRGDIQYF. The DNA of the CDR3 is TGTGCCAGCAGTTTAGGCAGGGGTGACATTCAGTACTTC.

This chain links TRBV7-9 with TRBJ2-7; 7 bases match TRBD1. Trimming cost V 4 bases and J 3 bases; bases outside gene matches: 9. The germline V gene has CDR1 SEHNR and CDR2 FQNEAQ (reference sequence). CDR3 length: 15 residues. DNA for the CDR3: TGTGCCAGCAGCTCAACCCGACAGGGATACTACGAGCAGTACTTC. It encodes CASSSTRQGYYEQYF. The whole variable domain, filled in from reference TRBV7-9 and TRBJ2-7, reads DTGVSQNPRHKITKRGQNVTFRCDPISEHNRLYWYRQTLGQGPEFLTYFQNEAQLEKSRLLSDRFSAERPKGSFSTLEIQRTEQGDSAMYLCASSSTRQGYYEQYFGPGTRLTVT.

This rearrangement joins TRBV19 to TRBJ1-2, with D unresolved. The V end was cut by 6 bases, the J end by 3 bases, with 17 bases between. The CDR3 contains 15 residues. Per germline, CDR1 LNHDA and CDR2 SQIVND (reference sequence). This chain's CDR3 is CASRLLSTGDYGYTF. Here the CDR3 DNA reads TGTGCCAGTAGACTACTGTCCACTGGAGACTATGGCTACACCTTC.

This clonotype was detected only a few times. V usage is TRBV29-1 and J usage is TRBJ2-1; D unclear. This CDR3 is built from 12 residues. Germline-derived CDR1 and CDR2 are SQVTM and ANQGSEA. V lost 2 bases, J lost 4 bases, and 6 bases lay in between. In DNA, the CDR3 is TGCAGCGTTGAACGGAGATACAATGAGCAGTTCTTC. Its protein is CSVERRYNEQFF.

This clonotype came up a few times. The gene calls are TRBV7-3 and TRBJ2-1; D remains unclear. The CDR3 is 15 residues long. V lost 3 bases to trimming and J lost 0 bases, with 9 bases between them. CDR1 is SGHTA and CDR2 is FQGTGA in the germline V gene. CDR3 DNA sequence: TGTGCCAGCAGCTTCAGTCTGAGCTCCTACAATGAGCAGTTCTTC. Amino acids: CASSFSLSSYNEQFF.

Many counts were recorded for this clonotype. The genes are TRBV7-6 and TRBJ2-1, with 10 positions matching TRBD2. From germline, CDR1 is SGHVS and CDR2 FNYEAQ. The CDR3 is 16 residues long. The V and J ends lost 5 bases and 10 bases, in that order; junction bases with no gene match: 14. DNA of the CDR3: TGTGCCAGCAGCCTAGTAGCGGGGGGCTTAGCAAGGGAGCAGTTCTTC. This gives the protein CASSLVAGGLAREQFF.

This sequence joins TRBV7-9 and TRBJ1-2; unclear D gene. The CDR3 loop spans 13 amino acids. The V and J ends lost 3 bases and 8 bases respectively, with 13 bases between them. Germline CDR1 reads SEHNR; CDR2 reads FQNEAQ (reference sequence). This chain's CDR3 is CASSLALGNGYTF. CDR3 coding DNA: TGTGCCAGCAGCTTGGCGCTGGGGAACGGCTACACCTTC.

This chain links TRBV7-6 with TRBJ2-5; 7 bases line up with TRBD1. After removal of 3 bases from V and 1 base from J, the junction contained 8 bases not matched to a gene. The length of the CDR3 is 16 residues. The germline V gene has CDR1 SGHVS and CDR2 FNYEAQ. The chain's CDR3 is CASSFNPGGAQETQYF. The CDR3, as DNA: TGTGCCAGCAGCTTTAACCCAGGGGGAGCCCAAGAGACCCAGTACTTC.

CDR3 sequence: CASNFPHDRGLGNTEAFF. As DNA, the CDR3 is TGTGCCAGCAACTTCCCCCACGACAGGGGGCTTGGGAACACTGAAGCTTTCTTT. V is TRBV6-1 and J is TRBJ1-1; the match to TRBD1 covers 10 bases. The germline gives CDR1 MNHNS, CDR2 SASEGT. Losses at the gene ends were 7 bases for V and 1 base for J; bases not matched to a gene: 15. The CDR3 runs 18 residues.

This clonotype was counted a few times. The genes are TRBV11-2 and TRBJ2-1; 8 positions agree with TRBD2. Unmatched junction bases numbered 5, after V lost 5 bases and J lost 2 bases. CDR1 SGHAT and CDR2 FQNNGV come from the germline V gene. The CDR3 extends over 15 amino acids. The CDR3 DNA follows: TGTGCCAGCAGCCCCGGAGCGGGGGCCTACAATGAGCAGTTCTTC. This sequence encodes CASSPGAGAYNEQFF.

J is TRBJ2-3 and V is TRBV25-1, with 7 bases aligning to TRBD1. The CDR3 totals 14 residues. Germline V lookup: CDR1 MGHDK, CDR2 SYGVNS. Losses at the gene ends were 4 bases for V and 5 bases for J; bases not matched to a gene: 6. Written as DNA, the CDR3 is TGTGCCAGCAGTGCCAAGGGACAGTTAGATACGCAGTATTTT. Encoded protein: CASSAKGQLDTQYF.

The chain couples TRBV6-6 to TRBJ1-1; D might be TRBD1 (5 bases). This CDR3 contains 15 residues. The germline V gene has CDR1 MNHNY and CDR2 SVGAGI (reference sequence). V was pared by 2 bases and J by 1 base, with 11 bases between. The CDR3 nucleotides are TGTGCCAGCAGTTACGAGGAGGGGTCGAACACTGAAGCTTTCTTT. Translating gives CASSYEEGSNTEAFF.

This clonotype occurred a few times. The genes are TRBV6-1 and TRBJ1-2; D is uncertain. The V and J ends lost 2 bases and 1 base respectively, with 11 bases between them. The CDR3 sequence is 15 residues long. Germline CDR1 MNHNS, CDR2 SASEGT. In DNA form, the CDR3 reads TGTGCCAGCAGTGAACCTAACAGATTTAACTATGGCTACACCTTC. It specifies CASSEPNRFNYGYTF.

This clonotype was seen a handful of times. This rearrangement joins TRBV11-2 to TRBJ1-1; maybe TRBD1 (5 bases). This CDR3 is 16 amino acids long. In germline, CDR1 is SGHAT, CDR2 FQNNGV. Trimming shortened V by 2 bases and J by 5 bases, and 18 bases separated the two germline ends. CDR3 loop: CASSLMAWTTATEAFF. CDR3 DNA sequence: TGTGCCAGCAGCTTAATGGCGTGGACAACGGCTACTGAAGCTTTCTTT.

Only a few counts were recorded for this clonotype. The rearrangement links TRBV6-5 to TRBJ1-2; D unresolved. CDR3 length equals 13 residues. Per the germline V gene, CDR1 is MNHEY and CDR2 is SVGAGI. V was trimmed by 1 base and J by 8 bases, leaving 11 bases between them. The CDR3 loop is CASSYWLREGYTF. The CDR3 nucleotides read TGTGCCAGCAGTTACTGGTTGAGGGAAGGCTACACCTTC.

This clonotype was observed a few times. The chain joins TRBV6-1 to TRBJ1-6; TRBD1 matches at 8 bases. There are 15 residues in the CDR3. CDR1 MNHNS and CDR2 SASEGT come from the germline V gene. V shed 1 base and J 7 bases; nucleotides not matched to a gene: 3. Here the CDR3 reads CASSEEQGANSPLHF. For the CDR3, the DNA is TGTGCCAGCAGTGAAGAGCAGGGGGCAAATTCACCCCTCCACTTT.

This clonotype was detected a few times. The chain is built from TRBV15 and TRBJ2-3; the D call may be TRBD1 or TRBD2 (6 bases each). Germline V gene lookup returns CDR1 LNHNV and CDR2 YYDKDF (reference sequence). The length of the CDR3 is 17 residues. V was cut by 1 base and J by 0 bases, with 14 bases left in between. The CDR3 region is CATSRVALGGSTDTQYF. In DNA, the CDR3 is TGTGCCACCAGCAGAGTAGCCCTGGGGGGCAGCACAGATACGCAGTATTTT.

The sample holds a few counts of this clonotype. The chain couples TRBV10-3 to TRBJ2-3; 7 nucleotides line up with TRBD2. Germline trimming cut 0 bases from V and 0 bases from J; bases unmatched to any gene: 3. Looked up from germline, CDR1 is ENHRY and CDR2 is SYGVKD. The CDR3 has 16 amino acids. The CDR3 nucleotides read TGTGCCATCAGTGAGTCTGGCGGGGGAAGCACAGATACGCAGTATTTT. As protein: CAISESGGGSTDTQYF.

J is TRBJ2-1 and V is TRBV7-8; D is undetermined. Trimming took off 2 bases at V and 6 bases at J, with 17 bases between the two ends. Germline lookup yields CDR1 SGHVS and CDR2 FQNEAQ. The CDR3 totals 16 residues. The CDR3 DNA reads as TGTGCCAGCAGCTTAAGTATCTCCGCCCGCCGCAATGAGCAGTTCTTC. It is translated as CASSLSISARRNEQFF.

The chain is built from TRBV27 and TRBJ1-1; perhaps TRBD1 as D (5 bases). The germline V and J ends were trimmed by 8 bases and 0 bases, with 10 bases remaining between them. The length of the CDR3 is 13 residues. Germline loops: CDR1 MNHEY, CDR2 SMNVEV (reference sequence). This CDR3 is CASRPGVNTEAFF. As DNA, the CDR3 is TGTGCCAGCCGTCCGGGGGTGAACACTGAAGCTTTCTTT.

This clonotype was counted only a few times. This sequence joins TRBV7-9 and TRBJ2-5, with D tentatively TRBD2 (6 bases). V was cut by 5 bases and J by 5 bases, with 18 bases left in between. This CDR3 is 15 amino acids long. Germline CDR1 is SEHNR and CDR2 is FQNEAQ (reference sequence). Here the CDR3 DNA reads TGTGCCAGCAGCCCCCCGGGCGGGGTCTTTGAGACCCAGTACTTC. The encoded protein is CASSPPGGVFETQYF.

This clonotype was found many times. The J gene is TRBJ2-7, the V gene TRBV7-9; 7 positions match TRBD1. Trimming removed 7 bases from V and 7 bases from J; junction bases left unmatched: 7. Germline loops: CDR1 SEHNR, CDR2 FQNEAQ (reference sequence). This CDR3 has 12 amino acids. CDR3 sequence reads: CASTTDRAEQYF. The DNA for the CDR3 is TGTGCCAGCACCACAGACAGGGCTGAGCAGTACTTC.

This clonotype has ten or more counts. The genes are TRBV6-5 and TRBJ2-3; 7 nucleotides agree with TRBD1. CDR3 length: 15 residues. Germline V CDR1 and CDR2: MNHEY, SVGAGI. V lost 5 bases, J lost 2 bases, and 7 bases stayed unmatched. The CDR3 loop is CASSTGTASTDTQYF. DNA of the CDR3: TGTGCCAGCAGTACCGGGACAGCCTCCACAGATACGCAGTATTTT.